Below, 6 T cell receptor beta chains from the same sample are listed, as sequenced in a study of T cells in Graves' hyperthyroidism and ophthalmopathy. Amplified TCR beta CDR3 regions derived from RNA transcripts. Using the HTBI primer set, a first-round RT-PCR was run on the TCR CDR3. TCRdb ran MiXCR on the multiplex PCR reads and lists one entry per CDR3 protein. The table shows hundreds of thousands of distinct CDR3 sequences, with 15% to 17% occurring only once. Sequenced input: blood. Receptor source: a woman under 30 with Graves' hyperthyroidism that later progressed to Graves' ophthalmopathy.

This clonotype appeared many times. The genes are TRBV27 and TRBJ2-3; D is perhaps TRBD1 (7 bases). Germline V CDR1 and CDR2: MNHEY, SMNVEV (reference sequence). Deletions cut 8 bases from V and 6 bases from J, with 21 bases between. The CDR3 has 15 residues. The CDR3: CASHGGQSLSDTQYF. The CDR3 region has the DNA TGTGCCAGCCACGGGGGACAGTCATTGTCGGATACGCAGTATTTT.

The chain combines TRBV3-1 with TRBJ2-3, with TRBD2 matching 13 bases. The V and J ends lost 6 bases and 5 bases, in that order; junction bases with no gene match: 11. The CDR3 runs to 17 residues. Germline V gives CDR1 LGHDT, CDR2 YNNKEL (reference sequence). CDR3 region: CASRGTSGTEARDTQYF. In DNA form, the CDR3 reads TGTGCCAGCAGGGGGACTAGCGGGACAGAGGCCAGAGATACGCAGTATTTT.

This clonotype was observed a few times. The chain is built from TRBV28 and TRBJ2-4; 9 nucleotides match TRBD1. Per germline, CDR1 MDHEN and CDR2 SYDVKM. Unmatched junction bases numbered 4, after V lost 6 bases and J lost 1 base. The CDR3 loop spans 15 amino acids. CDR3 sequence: CASSRDRDAKNIQYF. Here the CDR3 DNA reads TGTGCCAGCAGCCGGGACAGGGATGCCAAAAACATTCAGTACTTC.

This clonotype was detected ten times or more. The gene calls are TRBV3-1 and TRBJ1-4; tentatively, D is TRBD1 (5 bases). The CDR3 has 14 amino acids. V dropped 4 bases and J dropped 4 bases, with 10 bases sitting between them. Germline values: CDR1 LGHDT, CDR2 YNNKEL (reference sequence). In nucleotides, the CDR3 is TGTGCCAGCAGCCCGGGACGGCATAATGAAAAACTGTTTTTT. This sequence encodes CASSPGRHNEKLFF.

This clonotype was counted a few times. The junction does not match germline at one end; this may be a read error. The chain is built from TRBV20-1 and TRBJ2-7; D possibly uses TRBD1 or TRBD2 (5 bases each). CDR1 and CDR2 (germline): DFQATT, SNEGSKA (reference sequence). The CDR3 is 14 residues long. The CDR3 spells CSTRGVGSLYEQYF. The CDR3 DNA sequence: TGCAGTACTAGGGGCGTTGGGTCCCTTTACGAGCAGTACTTC.

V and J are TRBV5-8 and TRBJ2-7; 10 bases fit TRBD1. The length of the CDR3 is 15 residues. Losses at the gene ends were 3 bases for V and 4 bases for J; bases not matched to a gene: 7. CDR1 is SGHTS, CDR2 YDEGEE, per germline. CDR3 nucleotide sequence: TGTGCCAGCAGCTGGGGCCGGGACAGGGGTTACGAGCAGTACTTC. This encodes CASSWGRDRGYEQYF.